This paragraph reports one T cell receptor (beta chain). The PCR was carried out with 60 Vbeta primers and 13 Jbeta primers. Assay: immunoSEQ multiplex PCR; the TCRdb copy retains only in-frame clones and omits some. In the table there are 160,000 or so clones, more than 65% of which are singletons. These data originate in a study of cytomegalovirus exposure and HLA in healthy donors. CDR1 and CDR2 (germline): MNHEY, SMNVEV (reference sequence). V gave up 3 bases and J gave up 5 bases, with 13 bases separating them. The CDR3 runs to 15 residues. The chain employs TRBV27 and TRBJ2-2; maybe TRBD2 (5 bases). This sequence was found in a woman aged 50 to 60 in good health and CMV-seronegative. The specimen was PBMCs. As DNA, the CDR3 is TGTGCCAGCAGTTTGACGGGAATAGAGACCGGGGAGCTGTTTTTT. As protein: CASSLTGIETGELFF.